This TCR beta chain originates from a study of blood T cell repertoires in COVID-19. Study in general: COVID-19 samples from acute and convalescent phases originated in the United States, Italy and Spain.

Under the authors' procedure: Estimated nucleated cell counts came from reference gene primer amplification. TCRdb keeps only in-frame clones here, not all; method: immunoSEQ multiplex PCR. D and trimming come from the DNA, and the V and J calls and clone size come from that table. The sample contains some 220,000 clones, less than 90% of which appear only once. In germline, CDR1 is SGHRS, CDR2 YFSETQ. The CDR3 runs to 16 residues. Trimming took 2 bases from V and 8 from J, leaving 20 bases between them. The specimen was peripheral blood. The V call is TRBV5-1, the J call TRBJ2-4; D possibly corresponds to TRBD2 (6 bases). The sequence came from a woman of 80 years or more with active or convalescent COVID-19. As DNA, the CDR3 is TGCGCCAGCAGCTTAAGAACGGGACTGGGGAGTGACATTCAGTACTTC. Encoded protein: CASSLRTGLGSDIQYF.